Listed here are 18 T cell receptor beta chains from one sample, sequenced in a study of blood T cell repertoires in COVID-19. Libraries were prepared by immunoSEQ multiplex PCR; TCRdb keeps only in-frame clonotypes and omits some of them. This sample carries roughly 140,000 clones, almost 85% of them seen once, and the ten largest clones take less than 3%. The material sequenced was peripheral blood. These receptors were collected from a middle-aged man with acute or convalescent COVID-19.

V is TRBV5-4 and J is TRBJ2-1; TRBD2 matches at 7 bases. CDR3 length: 14 amino acids. Germline V gene lookup returns CDR1 SGHNT and CDR2 YYREEE (reference sequence). With V trimmed by 5 bases and J by 8 bases, 10 bases remained unmatched. The DNA of the CDR3 is TGTGCCAGCAGTCTCCGCTTTGGGGGGGATGAGCAGTTCTTC. Amino acid sequence: CASSLRFGGDEQFF.

This chain joins TRBV27 and TRBJ2-1, with D tentatively TRBD2 (6 bases). V lost 5 bases, J lost 3 bases, and 14 bases lay in between. The length of the CDR3 is 15 residues. Germline values: CDR1 MNHEY, CDR2 SMNVEV (reference sequence). The CDR3 DNA follows: TGTGCCAGCAGTACGACGGCGGGGAGCTACAATGAGCAGTTCTTC. Residues: CASSTTAGSYNEQFF.

The gene calls are TRBV18 and TRBJ1-5; D is uncertain. The V end was cut by 2 bases, the J end by 5 bases, with 7 bases between. The CDR3 consists of 13 residues. Germline V gene data show CDR1 as KGHSH and CDR2 as LQKENI. DNA of the CDR3: TGTGCCAGCTCACCAAAGGCGGATCAGCCCCAGCATTTT. This sequence encodes CASSPKADQPQHF. The whole variable domain, filled in from reference TRBV18 and TRBJ1-5, reads NAGVMQNPRHLVRRRGQEARLRCSPMKGHSHVYWYRQLPEEGLKFMVYLQKENIIDESGMPKERFSAEFPKEGPSILRIQQVVRGDSAAYFCASSPKADQPQHFGDGTRLSIL.

This clone was detected once. The J gene is TRBJ1-6, the V gene TRBV24-1, with D possibly TRBD1 on 6 matching bases. The CDR3 sequence is 15 residues long. The V and J ends lost 9 bases and 6 bases respectively, with 17 bases between them. The germline gives CDR1 KGHDR, CDR2 SFDVKD. The CDR3 loop reads CATGKTGTPNSPLHF. For the CDR3, the DNA is TGTGCCACCGGGAAAACCGGGACACCTAATTCACCCCTCCACTTT.

This clone came up once. This chain uses TRBV6-1 with TRBJ1-3; D is unclear. The V end lost 2 bases, the J end lost 3 bases, and 11 bases lay between the germline ends. The CDR3 consists of 15 residues. Per germline, CDR1 MNHNS and CDR2 SASEGT. CDR3 loop: CASSEILAGGNTIYF. In DNA form, the CDR3 reads TGTGCCAGCAGTGAAATTTTAGCCGGTGGAAACACCATATATTTT.

In its sample, this clone was seen once. The V call is TRBV9, the J call TRBJ2-1, with TRBD2 identical over 9 bases. V lost 0 bases, J lost 7 bases, and 5 bases stayed unmatched. Germline V lookup: CDR1 SGDLS, CDR2 YYNGEE. CDR3 length: 15 residues. CDR3 residues: CASSVEERGVNEQFF. CDR3 DNA: TGTGCCAGCAGCGTAGAGGAGCGGGGGGTTAATGAGCAGTTCTTC.

This clone was detected once. CDR3 region: CASTRPGVAYEQYF. DNA of the CDR3: TGTGCCAGCACCCGGCCGGGGGTCGCCTACGAGCAGTACTTC. The V and J genes are TRBV6-5 and TRBJ2-7, with a possible D match to TRBD2 (6 bases). The V end lost 7 bases, the J end lost 2 bases, and 15 bases lay between the germline ends. Germline CDR1 MNHEY, CDR2 SVGAGI. The CDR3 length is 14 residues.

There are a few counts of this clone. The chain recombines TRBV12-3 or TRBV12-4 with TRBJ1-2; 9 bases map to TRBD1. Trimming cost V 5 bases and J 6 bases; bases outside gene matches: 4. This CDR3 spans 13 amino acids. Here the CDR3 DNA reads TGTGCCAGCAGTCGGACAGGGGTAGATGGCTACACCTTC. Translation: CASSRTGVDGYTF.

This sequence joins TRBV27 and TRBJ1-1; 7 positions agree with TRBD1. J lost 10 bases, V lost 0 bases, and 8 bases had no gene match. Germline CDR1 MNHEY, CDR2 SMNVEV (reference sequence). The CDR3 has 14 amino acids. The CDR3 DNA follows: TGTGCCAGCAGTTTATCGAGTAGGGGGCGTTCAGCTTTCTTT. This encodes CASSLSSRGRSAFF.

The CDR3 sequence is CATSLGEQETQYF. The DNA for the CDR3 is TGTGCCACCTCACTAGGAGAACAAGAGACCCAGTACTTC. This rearrangement joins TRBV19 to TRBJ2-5, with D perhaps TRBD2 (5 bases). Germline V gene sequence: CDR1 LNHDA, CDR2 SQIVND (reference sequence). V lost 10 bases, J lost 2 bases, and 14 bases lay in between. The length of the CDR3 is 13 residues.

V usage is TRBV6-5 and J usage is TRBJ1-2; no reliable D call. Germline V CDR1 and CDR2: MNHEY, SVGAGI. Trimming cost V 8 bases and J 2 bases, with 12 bases left between them. The CDR3 length is 13 residues. CDR3 sequence: CASASSANYGYTF. In DNA, the CDR3 is TGTGCCAGCGCCAGCAGCGCAAACTATGGCTACACCTTC.

This chain links TRBV19 with TRBJ2-7; TRBD1 aligns across 8 bases. Germline CDR1 LNHDA, CDR2 SQIVND (reference sequence). This CDR3 spans 14 amino acids. V gave up 6 bases and J gave up 6 bases; unmatched junction bases: 10. CDR3 protein: CASRLTGAGGEQYF. CDR3 sequence (DNA): TGTGCCAGTAGGCTGACAGGGGCGGGTGGCGAGCAGTACTTC.

The chain recombines TRBV7-3 with TRBJ2-1; tentatively, D is TRBD1 (6 bases). The CDR3 has 14 amino acids. Looked up from germline, CDR1 is SGHTA and CDR2 is FQGTGA. The V and J ends lost 4 bases and 2 bases respectively, with 9 bases between them. CDR3 DNA: TGTGCCAGCAGCTGGGACACTACCTACAATGAGCAGTTCTTC. Its protein product is CASSWDTTYNEQFF.

The chain employs TRBV15 and TRBJ1-6; D call uncertain. V gave up 6 bases and J gave up 5 bases, with 5 bases separating them. Looked up from germline, CDR1 is LNHNV and CDR2 is YYDKDF (reference sequence). This CDR3 region has 12 residues. The CDR3 sequence: CATRAHNSPLHF. For the CDR3, the DNA is TGTGCCACCAGAGCCCATAATTCACCCCTCCACTTT.

This chain joins TRBV18 and TRBJ1-1; 8 nucleotides align to TRBD1. This CDR3 spans 16 amino acids. The V gene's germline CDR1 is KGHSH and CDR2 LQKENI. V dropped 3 bases and J dropped 1; count of bases not matched to a gene: 7. CDR3 region: CASSPMDRVANTEAFF. The DNA of the CDR3 is TGTGCCAGCTCACCGATGGACAGGGTGGCGAACACTGAAGCTTTCTTT.

V usage is TRBV11-2 and J usage is TRBJ2-7, with a weak D call TRBD1 (6 bases). This CDR3 contains 14 residues. Germline V gene data show CDR1 as SGHAT and CDR2 as FQNNGV. V was clipped by 1 base and J by 3 bases, with 10 bases between them. The CDR3 region is CASSLGAGDYEQYF. The CDR3 nucleotides are TGTGCCAGCAGCTTAGGAGCAGGGGACTACGAGCAGTACTTC.

The sample holds one count of this clone. The chain carries TRBV9 and TRBJ1-2; D is undetermined. Germline assignment: CDR1 SGDLS and CDR2 YYNGEE. The CDR3 is 14 residues long. V shed 4 bases and J shed 6 bases, with 16 bases lying between them. The CDR3 nucleotides read TGTGCCAGCAGCCCCCACCCGGACGGGGATGGCTACACCTTC. Encoded protein: CASSPHPDGDGYTF.

This clone was seen only a few times. An end of the junction does not agree with germline; a read error may underlie this. This chain links TRBV19 with TRBJ2-1, with no clear D. The germline gives CDR1 LNHDA, CDR2 SQIVND (reference sequence). The CDR3 has 12 amino acids. CDR3 loop: CPENPPYNEQFF. The CDR3 DNA reads as TGCCCCGAGAACCCCCCTTACAATGAGCAGTTCTTC.